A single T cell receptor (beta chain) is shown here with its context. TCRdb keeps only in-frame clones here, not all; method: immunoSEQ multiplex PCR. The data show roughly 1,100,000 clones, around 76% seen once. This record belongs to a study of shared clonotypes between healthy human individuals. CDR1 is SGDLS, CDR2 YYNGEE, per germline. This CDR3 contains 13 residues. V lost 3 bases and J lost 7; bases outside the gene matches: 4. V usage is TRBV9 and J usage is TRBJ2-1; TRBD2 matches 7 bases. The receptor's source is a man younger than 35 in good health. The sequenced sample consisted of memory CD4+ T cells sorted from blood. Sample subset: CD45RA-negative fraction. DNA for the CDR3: TGTGCCAGCAGCGACGGACTAGTTAATGAGCAGTTCTTC. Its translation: CASSDGLVNEQFF.